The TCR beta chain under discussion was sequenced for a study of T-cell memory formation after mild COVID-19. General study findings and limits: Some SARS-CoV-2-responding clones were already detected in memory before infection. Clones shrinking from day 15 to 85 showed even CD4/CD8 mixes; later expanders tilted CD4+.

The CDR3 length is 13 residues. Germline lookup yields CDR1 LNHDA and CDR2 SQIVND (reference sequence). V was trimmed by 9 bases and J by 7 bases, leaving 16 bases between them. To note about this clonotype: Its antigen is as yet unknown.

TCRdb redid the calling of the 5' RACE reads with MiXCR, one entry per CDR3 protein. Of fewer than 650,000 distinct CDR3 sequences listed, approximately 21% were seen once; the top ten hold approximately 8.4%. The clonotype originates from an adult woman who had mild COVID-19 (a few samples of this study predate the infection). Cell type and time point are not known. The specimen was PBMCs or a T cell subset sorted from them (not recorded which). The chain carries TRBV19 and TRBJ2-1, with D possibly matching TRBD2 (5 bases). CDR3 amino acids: CASAAVLGNEQFF. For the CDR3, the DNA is TGTGCCAGCGCAGCGGTATTGGGGAATGAGCAGTTCTTC.